A single T cell receptor (beta chain) is shown here with its context. What it binds is not known. This CDR3 spans 16 amino acids. Germline assignment: CDR1 SGDLS and CDR2 YYNGEE. Losses at the gene ends were 3 bases for V and 3 bases for J; bases not matched to a gene: 9. TCRdb's table, derived via immunoSEQ multiplex PCR, lists solely in-frame clones and lacks some. The table shows approximately 70,000 clones, with under 85% occurring only once. Prior to sequencing, the ViraFEST assay stimulated PBMC with viral peptide pools, which expanded the antigen-specific CD4+ T cells. Following culture for 9 to 11 days, CD4+ T cells were isolated. This person caught SARS-CoV-2 sometime from March to December 2020, and PCR testing confirmed the infection. Cultivation was performed at a few million PBMC per well with roughly 10 IU/ml IL-2 and about 9.6 ug/ml peptides added. The negative control culture condition consisted of an HIV-1 Nef peptide pool.

This specimen belongs to a study of vaccination effects on CD4 cells after COVID-19. As for the study in general: Sampling of a couple of convalescent patients took place 16 days and one week prior to vaccination. Whole-study findings and limits: Clones that were induced by infection or by vaccine showed marked contraction late after vaccination.

The receptor was isolated from a human donor who had a prior SARS-CoV-2 infection. V and J are TRBV9 and TRBJ1-3, with 7 bases fitting TRBD1. The specimen comprised CD4+ T cells from PBMCs cultured with HIV peptides, sampled before COVID-19 vaccination. Subset indicated: HIV-1 Nef peptide pool negative control/reference culture. This chain's CDR3 is CASSGGDSRFGNTIYF. The CDR3 region has the DNA TGTGCCAGCAGCGGGGGGGACAGCCGCTTTGGAAACACCATATATTTT.